Sequencing of this T cell receptor beta chain was carried out in a study of blood T cell repertoires in COVID-19. On the study more broadly: From the United States, Italy and Spain came samples of acute and convalescent COVID-19. From T cells, B-cell-depleted T cells, or PBMCs came the material, which was cDNA or gDNA.

CDR3 length: 16 amino acids. V was cut by 5 bases and J by 5 bases, with 16 bases left in between. From germline, CDR1 is MNHNY and CDR2 SVGAGI (reference sequence). This table comes from immunoSEQ multiplex PCR, and its TCRdb copy is limited to in-frame clones, with some not included. The sample has a few hundred thousand clones, more than 70% seen once. This sequence was found in a man older than 75 with acute or convalescent COVID-19. Sequencing input: peripheral blood. The chain joins TRBV6-6 to TRBJ1-6, with TRBD1 as a possible D gene (5 bases). The CDR3 loop is CASSPRVGGNNSPLHF. In nucleotides, the CDR3 is TGTGCCAGCAGTCCCAGAGTGGGGGGTAATAATTCACCCCTCCACTTT.